One and the same sample provided the 18 T cell receptor beta chains below, sequenced in a study of cytomegalovirus exposure and HLA in healthy donors. PCR primers comprised 60 Vbeta and 13 Jbeta primers. Using immunoSEQ multiplex PCR, the repertoire was profiled, and TCRdb retains in-frame clones only, with some absent. The sample data list around 52,000 clones. Sequenced material: PBMCs. These receptors all stem from a man between 40 and 49 years old in good health and CMV-seropositive.

This rearrangement joins TRBV6-1 to TRBJ2-2, with 8 bases lining up with TRBD1. The CDR3 has 14 amino acids. The trim removed 5 bases at V and 5 bases at J, leaving 4 bases unmatched. Germline CDR1 is MNHNS and CDR2 is SASEGT. As DNA, the CDR3 is TGTGCCAGCAGTTCGGACAGGGCGACCGGGGAGCTGTTTTTT. Translated: CASSSDRATGELFF.

The gene calls are TRBV9 and TRBJ2-3; D may be TRBD2 (6 bases). The length of the CDR3 is 12 residues. Germline values: CDR1 SGDLS, CDR2 YYNGEE. V dropped 4 bases and J dropped 4 bases, with 7 bases sitting between them. The CDR3, as DNA: TGTGCCAGCAGCCGACTAGCAGATACGCAGTATTTT. Translating gives CASSRLADTQYF.

The CDR3 nucleotides are TGCGCCAGCAGAGAGGGCGGGGAAATCTACGAGCAGTACTTC. Protein product: CASREGGEIYEQYF. The chain is built from TRBV10-1 and TRBJ2-7, with D perhaps TRBD2 (6 bases). The V gene lost 6 bases and the J gene lost 3 bases, with 15 bases spanning the gap. The germline gives CDR1 WNHNN, CDR2 SYGVQD (reference sequence). CDR3 length: 14 residues.

The rearrangement links TRBV7-8 to TRBJ2-1; D possibly corresponds to TRBD2 (6 bases). V was trimmed by 5 bases and J by 0 bases, leaving 8 bases between them. The germline V gene has CDR1 SGHVS and CDR2 FQNEAQ. This CDR3 contains 14 residues. The CDR3 nucleotides read TGTGCCAGCAGCGGAGGGAGCTCCTACAATGAGCAGTTCTTC. Its translation: CASSGGSSYNEQFF.

The V and J genes are TRBV7-6 and TRBJ2-2; D is possibly TRBD2 (6 bases). The germline V gene has CDR1 SGHVS and CDR2 FNYEAQ. This CDR3 contains 16 residues. V was cut by 5 bases and J by 4 bases, with 17 bases left in between. In DNA form, the CDR3 reads TGTGCCAGCAGCCCTCGGGGGACCCCCGCCACCGGGGAGCTGTTTTTT. It codes for CASSPRGTPATGELFF.

The V call is TRBV6-4, the J call TRBJ1-1, with 7 bases lining up with TRBD1. The CDR3 runs 14 residues. J was trimmed by 0 bases and V by 6 bases; bases with no gene match: 4. In germline, CDR1 is MRHNA, CDR2 SNTAGT. As DNA, the CDR3 is TGTGCCAGCAGAGGGACAGACATGAACACTGAAGCTTTCTTT. Protein: CASRGTDMNTEAFF.

The rearrangement uses TRBV7-9 and TRBJ2-5; possible D gene TRBD1, 6 bases. Trimming pared 3 bases from V and 2 bases from J, leaving 13 bases between. CDR3 length equals 15 residues. The germline V gene has CDR1 SEHNR and CDR2 FQNEAQ (reference sequence). This CDR3 is CASSFRLGTQETQYF. The DNA for the CDR3 is TGTGCCAGCAGCTTCAGGCTCGGGACACAAGAGACCCAGTACTTC. The entire variable domain, with the rest obtained from reference TRBV7-9 and TRBJ2-5, is as follows: DTGVSQNPRHKITKRGQNVTFRCDPISEHNRLYWYRQTLGQGPEFLTYFQNEAQLEKSRLLSDRFSAERPKGSFSTLEIQRTEQGDSAMYLCASSFRLGTQETQYFGPGTRLLVL.

The chain couples TRBV7-8 to TRBJ1-5, with D possibly matching TRBD1 (5 bases). This CDR3 has 13 amino acids. V was trimmed by 5 bases and J by 7 bases, leaving 12 bases between them. Germline assignment: CDR1 SGHVS and CDR2 FQNEAQ. This CDR3 reads CASSQIQDQPQHF. The CDR3, as DNA: TGTGCCAGCAGCCAGATACAGGACCAGCCCCAGCATTTT.

The CDR3 coding sequence is TGTGCCACCCCAGGTGGTCCGAGCTACGAGCAGTACTTC. Residues: CATPGGPSYEQYF. This chain links TRBV21-1 with TRBJ2-7; the D call of TRBD1 is as the table states it, not checked on the DNA. TRBV21-1 is a known pseudogene. The CDR3 totals 13 residues.

The rearrangement uses TRBV4-2 and TRBJ1-1; a possible D gene is TRBD1 (6 bases). CDR3 length: 15 amino acids. Germline V gene sequence: CDR1 LGHNA, CDR2 YNFKEQ. V dropped 4 bases and J dropped 2 bases, with 14 bases sitting between them. CDR3 region: CASSPPDSLNTEAFF. The CDR3 nucleotides are TGTGCCAGCAGCCCCCCGGACAGCTTAAACACTGAAGCTTTCTTT.

The chain combines TRBV4-2 with TRBJ2-5; 14 bases line up with TRBD2. Germline-derived CDR1 and CDR2 are LGHNA and YNFKEQ. The CDR3 extends over 18 amino acids. Trimming removed 0 bases from V and 5 bases from J; junction bases left unmatched: 8. CDR3 bases: TGTGCCAGCAGCCAAGATTTGACTAGCGGGAGGGCCCGGGAGACCCAGTACTTC. Residues: CASSQDLTSGRARETQYF.

The chain combines TRBV7-8 with TRBJ2-6; 9 positions agree with TRBD2. Germline V gene data show CDR1 as SGHVS and CDR2 as FQNEAQ. Unmatched junction bases numbered 3, after V lost 2 bases and J lost 1 base. The CDR3 extends over 17 amino acids. The CDR3, as DNA: TGTGCCAGCAGCTTAAGAGCGGGGGGATCTGGGGCCAACGTCCTGACTTTC. Translated: CASSLRAGGSGANVLTF.

This sequence joins TRBV6-5 and TRBJ2-5; tentatively, D is TRBD1 (6 bases). The end of the DNA aligns better with TRBJ2-7, so the J call may be wrong. Germline CDR1 is MNHEY and CDR2 is SVGAGI. CDR3 length equals 15 residues. CDR3: CASSYAEDRSYEQYF. DNA of the CDR3: TGTGCCAGCAGTTACGCGGAGGACAGATCCTACGAGCAGTACTTC.

The rearrangement uses TRBV28 and TRBJ2-1; 8 bases align to TRBD1. The CDR3 totals 14 residues. The germline gives CDR1 MDHEN, CDR2 SYDVKM. Germline trimming cut 5 bases from V and 4 bases from J; bases unmatched to any gene: 4. CDR3 in amino acids: CASSHRGAYNEQFF. In DNA, the CDR3 is TGTGCCAGCAGTCACAGGGGGGCGTACAATGAGCAGTTCTTC.

The J gene is TRBJ1-5, the V gene TRBV19; D call uncertain. V shed 2 bases and J shed 1 base, with 6 bases lying between them. CDR1 is LNHDA, CDR2 SQIVND, per germline (reference sequence). There are 14 residues in the CDR3. Here the CDR3 reads CASSITGSNQPQHF. Here the CDR3 DNA reads TGTGCCAGTAGTATAACCGGGAGCAATCAGCCCCAGCATTTT.

V and J are TRBV13 and TRBJ2-2, with TRBD2 matching over 14 bases. The CDR3 spans 18 residues. Germline CDR1 PRHDT, CDR2 FYEKMQ (reference sequence). V lost 5 bases to trimming and J lost 8 bases; unmatched junction nucleotides: 13. The CDR3 loop is CASSEAGLAGVRRGELFF. Written as DNA, the CDR3 is TGTGCCAGCAGCGAAGCGGGACTAGCGGGAGTTCGAAGGGGGGAGCTGTTTTTT. The complete variable domain, with remaining parts taken from reference TRBV13 and TRBJ2-2, reads AAGVIQSPRHLIKEKRETATLKCYPIPRHDTVYWYQQGPGQDPQFLISFYEKMQSDKGSIPDRFSAQQFSDYHSELNMSSLELGDSALYFCASSEAGLAGVRRGELFFGEGSRLTVL.

This rearrangement joins TRBV10-1 to TRBJ2-7, with TRBD1 identical over 11 bases. Trimming took 3 bases from V and 2 from J; bases not matched to a gene: 9. CDR1 is WNHNN and CDR2 is SYGVQD in the germline V gene (reference sequence). This CDR3 contains 17 residues. CDR3 residues: CASSDLRGDRGTYEQYF. For the CDR3, the DNA is TGCGCCAGCAGTGATTTAAGGGGGGACAGGGGGACCTACGAGCAGTACTTC.

The chain employs TRBV29-1 and TRBJ2-5; a weak D match, TRBD1 (6 bases). The germline V gene encodes CDR1 SQVTM and CDR2 ANQGSEA. The CDR3 loop spans 12 amino acids. The V end lost 6 bases, the J end lost 5 bases, and 13 bases lay between the germline ends. CDR3 DNA: TGCAGCGTCACCACAGGGTCGGAGACCCAGTACTTC. It codes for CSVTTGSETQYF.